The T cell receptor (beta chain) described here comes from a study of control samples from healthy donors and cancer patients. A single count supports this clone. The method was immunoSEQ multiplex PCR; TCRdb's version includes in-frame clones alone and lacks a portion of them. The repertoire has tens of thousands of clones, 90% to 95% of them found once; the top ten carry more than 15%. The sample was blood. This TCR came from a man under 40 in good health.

The CDR3: CASSVGVAGKETQYF. CDR3 sequence (DNA): TGTGCCAGCAGCGTAGGTGTCGCCGGGAAGGAGACCCAGTACTTC. This chain connects TRBV9 to TRBJ2-5; D is possibly TRBD2 (5 bases). CDR3 size: 15 residues. CDR1 SGDLS and CDR2 YYNGEE come from the germline V gene. V was pared by 0 bases and J by 5 bases, with 14 bases between. The whole variable domain, remainder taken from reference TRBV9 and TRBJ2-5, is DSGVTQTPKHLITATGQRVTLRCSPRSGDLSVYWYQQSLDQGLQFLIQYYNGEERAKGNILERFSAQQFPDLHSELNLSSLELGDSALYFCASSVGVAGKETQYFGPGTRLLVL.